The entry below gives a single TCR beta chain sequence along with its context. Its specificity is not known. The junction differs from germline at one of its ends, possibly a read error. Approximately 9.1 milliliters was the volume of peripheral blood drawn from each donor. Each sample used at least 6.5 million PBMCs. This specimen belongs to a study of blood T cells in healthy people across ages. Study-wide findings and caveats: Strong correlation was found linking TCR beta diversity to naive T cell percentage.

A sample-barcoded 5' primer and a J-beta primer mix were used in a second PCR of about 7 to 12 cycles. TCRdb reprocessed the 5' RACE reads via MiXCR and lists one record per CDR3 protein. The table records around 1.7 million distinct CDR3 sequences, 28% of them present only once. The germline gives CDR1 MGHRA, CDR2 YSYEKL. This CDR3 is 13 amino acids long. The chain combines TRBV4-1 with TRBJ1-5; D unclear. Specimen: blood. This sequence originates from a woman aged 25 to 39 in good health. The CDR3 DNA is TGCGCCAGCAGCCAAGGGATGGGTCAGCCCCGGCATTTT. It codes for CASSQGMGQPRHF.